Shown below are 18 T cell receptor beta chains from a single sample sequenced in a study of blood T cell repertoires in COVID-19. The repertoire was sequenced with immunoSEQ multiplex PCR; TCRdb's copy has only in-frame clones and lacks some. The sample yields tens of thousands of clones, about 86% seen once. Sequences were obtained from PBMCs or T cells enriched from blood (not recorded which). All receptors come from a woman aged 45-60 years who had recovered from COVID-19.

The chain has TRBV19 and TRBJ2-3; the D is unclear. From germline, CDR1 is LNHDA and CDR2 SQIVND (reference sequence). Between the trimmed V and J ends, which lost 3 bases and 0 bases, there was a span of 7 bases. The CDR3 has 14 amino acids. As DNA, the CDR3 is TGTGCCAGTAGTATCCAGTCGAGCACAGATACGCAGTATTTT. Translating gives CASSIQSSTDTQYF.

The rearrangement joins TRBV10-2 to TRBJ2-5, with D unclear. Germline V gene lookup returns CDR1 WSHSY and CDR2 SAAADI. This CDR3 has 13 residues. Deletions cut 6 bases from V and 2 bases from J, with 10 bases between. DNA for the CDR3: TGCGCCAGCAGGGTATCGGGTCAAGAGACCCAGTACTTC. It specifies CASRVSGQETQYF.

The table lists this clone with a few counts. CDR3 sequence reads: CASSPGTGSGNTIYF. CDR3 nucleotides: TGTGCCAGCTCACCAGGCACAGGCTCTGGAAACACCATATATTTT. The chain employs TRBV18 and TRBJ1-3; the D gene is possibly TRBD1 (5 bases). The CDR3 consists of 15 residues. Trimming left V 2 bases short and J 0 bases short, with 8 bases between. Germline V lookup: CDR1 KGHSH, CDR2 LQKENI.

This CDR3 is CASNTGQGYNQPQHF. The CDR3 coding sequence is TGTGCCAGCAATACGGGACAGGGGTACAATCAGCCCCAGCATTTT. The chain combines TRBV6-5 with TRBJ1-5; 10 bases are shared with TRBD1. This CDR3 comprises 15 residues. V was pared by 7 bases and J by 3 bases, with 6 bases of the junction left unmatched. Germline V lookup: CDR1 MNHEY, CDR2 SVGAGI.

This chain links TRBV30 with TRBJ2-2, with D hard to call. The germline CDR1 and CDR2 sequences are GTSNPN and SVGIG (reference sequence). The V end was cut by 2 bases, the J end by 4 bases, with 8 bases between. The CDR3 consists of 13 residues. The CDR3 DNA follows: TGTGCCTGGAGTTCCTCCCCCACCGGGGAGCTGTTTTTT. This translates into CAWSSSPTGELFF.

The CDR3 reads CASSIDRTFPEAFF. The DNA for the CDR3 is TGTGCCAGTAGTATAGATCGGACATTCCCTGAAGCTTTCTTT. This rearrangement joins TRBV19 to TRBJ1-1; the D gene is possibly TRBD1 (5 bases). The length of the CDR3 is 14 residues. Trimming left V 0 bases short and J 6 bases short, with 11 bases between. Germline CDR1 LNHDA, CDR2 SQIVND (reference sequence).

This rearrangement joins TRBV5-1 to TRBJ2-1; maybe TRBD2 (6 bases). This CDR3 spans 18 amino acids. V lost 4 bases to trimming and J lost 1 base, with 21 bases between them. Germline V lookup: CDR1 SGHRS, CDR2 YFSETQ. CDR3 sequence: CASSPTPPRGKSYNEQFF. The DNA for the CDR3 is TGCGCCAGCAGCCCCACCCCCCCTCGCGGGAAGTCCTACAATGAGCAGTTCTTC.

J is TRBJ2-5 and V is TRBV6-4; 14 bases agree with TRBD2. This CDR3 has 15 residues. Per germline, CDR1 MRHNA and CDR2 SNTAGT. The V and J ends lost 6 bases and 2 bases, in that order; junction bases with no gene match: 2. CDR3: CASSRLAGGQETQYF. The CDR3 bases are TGTGCCAGCAGCCGACTAGCGGGGGGGCAAGAGACCCAGTACTTC.

V usage is TRBV24-1 and J usage is TRBJ1-5, with a weak D call TRBD1 (6 bases). V lost 0 bases and J 7 bases, leaving 12 bases between the germline ends. Germline CDR1 KGHDR, CDR2 SFDVKD. This CDR3 is built from 15 residues. The CDR3 region is CATSDLPGVRQPQHF. Here the CDR3 DNA reads TGTGCCACCAGTGATTTGCCAGGGGTAAGGCAGCCCCAGCATTTT.

The rearrangement joins TRBV5-1 to TRBJ1-6, with D maybe TRBD1 (5 bases). The CDR3 has 14 amino acids. Germline CDR1 reads SGHRS; CDR2 reads YFSETQ. V lost 1 base to trimming and J lost 5 bases, with 7 bases between them. CDR3 loop: CASSLPGNNSPLHF. CDR3 DNA sequence: TGCGCCAGCAGCTTGCCAGGGAATAATTCACCCCTCCACTTT.

The chain is built from TRBV27 and TRBJ2-3, with 11 bases lining up with TRBD1. J lost 2 bases, V lost 5 bases, and 9 bases had no gene match. Germline assignment: CDR1 MNHEY and CDR2 SMNVEV (reference sequence). The CDR3 contains 17 residues. The chain's CDR3 is CASSPGGTGGLTDTQYF. CDR3 sequence (DNA): TGTGCCAGCAGTCCGGGCGGGACAGGGGGTCTCACAGATACGCAGTATTTT.

V and J are TRBV2 and TRBJ1-1, with D unresolved. V was cut by 1 base and J by 4 bases, with 7 bases left in between. The germline CDR1 and CDR2 sequences are SNHLY and FYNNEI. This CDR3 comprises 13 residues. For the CDR3, the DNA is TGTGCCAGCAGTGAAGAGACAATCACTGAAGCTTTCTTT. This gives the protein CASSEETITEAFF. The whole variable domain, filled in from reference TRBV2 and TRBJ1-1, reads EPEVTQTPSHQVTQMGQEVILRCVPISNHLYFYWYRQILGQKVEFLVSFYNNEISEKSEIFDDQFSVERPDGSNFTLKIRSTKLEDSAMYFCASSEETITEAFFGQGTRLTVV.

The chain employs TRBV14 and TRBJ1-6; the D is unclear. The CDR3 consists of 15 residues. Germline V gene data show CDR1 as SGHDN and CDR2 as FVKESK. V was clipped by 2 bases and J by 7 bases, with 12 bases between them. The CDR3 loop is CASSQSGWGNSPLHF. CDR3 nucleotides: TGTGCCAGCAGCCAATCGGGGTGGGGAAATTCACCCCTCCACTTT.

The chain joins TRBV5-4 to TRBJ1-2, with D perhaps matching TRBD1 (5 bases). This CDR3 has 17 amino acids. From germline, CDR1 is SGHNT and CDR2 YYREEE (reference sequence). V dropped 0 bases and J dropped 2 bases, with 17 bases sitting between them. CDR3: CASSLAGQGAINYGYTF. In nucleotides, the CDR3 is TGTGCCAGCAGCTTGGCCGGGCAAGGGGCCATAAACTATGGCTACACCTTC.

The chain links TRBV19 to TRBJ1-2; 8 nucleotides align to TRBD1. Germline V gives CDR1 LNHDA, CDR2 SQIVND (reference sequence). V trimming: 5 bases; J trimming: 5 bases; junction bases outside the gene matches: 4. This CDR3 region has 13 residues. The CDR3 here is CASSVGTGYGYTF. CDR3 in DNA: TGTGCCAGTAGTGTGGGGACAGGTTATGGCTACACCTTC.

This clone came up once. This chain connects TRBV19 to TRBJ2-4; D possibly corresponds to TRBD1 (6 bases). This CDR3 region has 16 residues. Trimming cost V 6 bases and J 0 bases, with 15 bases left between them. Germline V gene data show CDR1 as LNHDA and CDR2 as SQIVND (reference sequence). The CDR3 region has the DNA TGTGCCAGTAGCCGGACAGATATACTAGCCAAAAACATTCAGTACTTC. This sequence encodes CASSRTDILAKNIQYF. The full variable domain, in which reference TRBV19 and TRBJ2-4 provide the parts outside the CDR3, is DGGITQSPKYLFRKEGQNVTLSCEQNLNHDAMYWYRQDPGQGLRLIYYSQIVNDFQKGDIAEGYSVSREKKESFPLTVTSAQKNPTAFYLCASSRTDILAKNIQYFGAGTRLSVL.

The chain is built from TRBV2 and TRBJ1-1; 11 bases match TRBD1. Germline V lookup: CDR1 SNHLY, CDR2 FYNNEI. The V segment lost 3 bases and the J segment 8 bases; nucleotides outside the gene matches: 14. This CDR3 is 17 amino acids long. The CDR3 DNA is TGTGCCAGCAGTGACGGACAGGGGGCGTCCGGAAACTTGGAAGCTTTCTTT. Translation: CASSDGQGASGNLEAFF. The complete variable domain, with remaining parts taken from reference TRBV2 and TRBJ1-1, reads EPEVTQTPSHQVTQMGQEVILRCVPISNHLYFYWYRQILGQKVEFLVSFYNNEISEKSEIFDDQFSVERPDGSNFTLKIRSTKLEDSAMYFCASSDGQGASGNLEAFFGQGTRLTVV.

The chain is built from TRBV28 and TRBJ1-2; TRBD1 might be the D (6 bases). The CDR3 loop spans 12 amino acids. Per germline, CDR1 MDHEN and CDR2 SYDVKM. V dropped 6 bases and J dropped 4 bases, with 9 bases sitting between them. This CDR3 is CASRPGVYGYTF. The CDR3 region has the DNA TGTGCCAGCAGGCCAGGGGTCTATGGCTACACCTTC.